This section outlines one TCR beta chain sequence together with its context. The record originates from a study of blood T cell repertoires in COVID-19. Study details: The study drew acute and convalescent COVID-19 samples from the United States, Italy and Spain. T cells, B-cell-depleted T cells, or PBMCs supplied cDNA or gDNA.

Method: immunoSEQ multiplex PCR; TCRdb's copy keeps in-frame clones and lacks some. The table has tens of thousands of clones, around 83% seen once. The CDR3 contains 19 residues. V lost 4 bases and J lost 0, with 22 bases in between. Sequencing used peripheral blood. This TCR was sampled from a man between 65 and 85 years old with acute or convalescent COVID-19. The J gene is TRBJ1-3, the V gene TRBV23-1; unclear D gene. TRBV23-1 is an open reading frame whose function is uncertain. The CDR3 region is CASSPPGIFPTPSGNTIYF. CDR3 DNA: TGCGCCAGCAGTCCCCCGGGGATCTTTCCTACCCCCTCTGGAAACACCATATATTTT.